These T cell receptor beta chains were read from a single sample in a study of T cell responses to AZD1222 COVID-19 vaccine. Assay used: immunoSEQ multiplex PCR; TCRdb lists only in-frame clones, some missing. The data contain roughly 79,000 clones, 92% of them singletons. The sequences come from peripheral blood, collected on day 0 of MenACWY control vaccination. These receptor sequences come from an adult in good health. Each CDR3 is given with its conserved first and last residue. The D gene is left open where the match is weak. Size is omitted from some rows. Given values are once, few, many or a class for expanded clones.

v_call: TRBV6-6
j_call: TRBJ1-2
d_call: -
clone_size: -
cdr3_aa: CASIEVGDPYGYTF
cdr3_nt: TGTGCCAGCATTGAGGTTGGGGATCCCTATGGCTACACCTTC

v_call: TRBV20-1
j_call: TRBJ2-5
d_call: -
clone_size: -
cdr3_aa: CSAGPQETQYF
cdr3_nt: TGCAGTGCTGGGCCCCAAGAGACCCAGTACTTC

v_call: TRBV15
j_call: TRBJ2-1
d_call: -
clone_size: -
cdr3_aa: CATSRDLAVSYNEQFF
cdr3_nt: TGTGCCACCAGCAGAGATTTAGCGGTCTCCTACAATGAGCAGTTCTTC

v_call: TRBV4-1
j_call: TRBJ2-7
d_call: -
clone_size: -
cdr3_aa: CASSQDGKGGGNEQYF
cdr3_nt: TGCGCCAGCAGCCAAGATGGGAAAGGAGGCGGGAACGAGCAGTACTTC

v_call: TRBV7-9
j_call: TRBJ2-5
d_call: -
clone_size: -
cdr3_aa: CASSLGPMSQETQYF
cdr3_nt: TGTGCCAGCAGCTTGGGCCCGATGTCCCAAGAGACCCAGTACTTC

v_call: TRBV10-3
j_call: TRBJ2-3
d_call: TRBD1
clone_size: -
cdr3_aa: CAIREDRQGGDTQYF
cdr3_nt: TGTGCCATCAGAGAGGACCGACAGGGGGGAGATACGCAGTATTTT

v_call: TRBV27
j_call: TRBJ1-6
d_call: -
clone_size: -
cdr3_aa: CASSLVGMGAYNSPLHF
cdr3_nt: TGTGCCAGCAGTTTAGTGGGGATGGGTGCCTATAATTCACCCCTCCACTTT

v_call: TRBV28
j_call: TRBJ1-1
d_call: TRBD1
clone_size: once
cdr3_aa: CASNLPGQGISEAFF
cdr3_nt: TGTGCCAGCAATTTACCGGGACAGGGTATCTCTGAAGCTTTCTTT

v_call: TRBV9
j_call: TRBJ2-5
d_call: -
clone_size: -
cdr3_aa: CASSVATLGGTQETQYF
cdr3_nt: TGTGCCAGCAGCGTAGCTACGTTAGGAGGGACCCAAGAGACCCAGTACTTC

v_call: TRBV7-2
j_call: TRBJ2-7
d_call: TRBD2
clone_size: -
cdr3_aa: CASRPPGLADSYEQYF
cdr3_nt: TGTGCCAGCAGACCCCCTGGGCTAGCGGACTCCTACGAGCAGTACTTC

v_call: TRBV28
j_call: TRBJ2-3
d_call: TRBD2
clone_size: -
cdr3_aa: CASSPRVGLALNTQYF
cdr3_nt: TGTGCCAGCAGCCCTAGGGTGGGACTAGCGTTAAATACGCAGTATTTT

v_call: TRBV19
j_call: TRBJ2-7
d_call: TRBD1
clone_size: -
cdr3_aa: CASRLTGGYEQYF
cdr3_nt: TGTGCCTCGAGACTGACAGGGGGCTACGAGCAGTACTTC

v_call: TRBV19
j_call: TRBJ2-5
d_call: -
clone_size: once
cdr3_aa: CASHGQKQETQYF
cdr3_nt: TGTGCCAGCCACGGACAGAAACAAGAGACCCAGTACTTC

v_call: TRBV28
j_call: TRBJ2-4
d_call: -
clone_size: -
cdr3_aa: CASSLEVGAGEDIQYF
cdr3_nt: TGTGCCAGCAGTTTAGAAGTGGGGGCGGGAGAGGACATTCAGTACTTC

v_call: TRBV10-3
j_call: TRBJ2-2
d_call: -
clone_size: -
cdr3_aa: CAIRDTSPGELFF
cdr3_nt: TGTGCCATCAGGGACACCAGCCCCGGGGAGCTGTTTTTT

v_call: TRBV6-1
j_call: TRBJ2-5
d_call: TRBD2
clone_size: -
cdr3_aa: CASSEASGKQETQYF
cdr3_nt: TGTGCCAGCAGTGAAGCGAGCGGGAAGCAAGAGACCCAGTACTTC

v_call: TRBV14
j_call: TRBJ1-3
d_call: -
clone_size: -
cdr3_aa: CASSQGGVGNTIYF
cdr3_nt: TGTGCCAGCAGCCAAGGAGGGGTTGGAAACACCATATATTTT

v_call: TRBV2
j_call: TRBJ1-4
d_call: -
clone_size: -
cdr3_aa: CASSERSTENGSELFF
cdr3_nt: TGTGCCAGCAGTGAAAGGTCAACAGAGAATGGCTCGGAACTGTTTTTT

v_call: TRBV28
j_call: TRBJ1-2
d_call: TRBD1
clone_size: -
cdr3_aa: CASAERTGNYGYTF
cdr3_nt: TGTGCCAGCGCAGAAAGGACAGGGAACTATGGCTACACCTTC

v_call: TRBV6-2/TRBV6-3
j_call: TRBJ1-2
d_call: -
clone_size: once
cdr3_aa: CASSYATYYGYTF
cdr3_nt: TGTGCCAGCAGTTACGCCACCTACTATGGCTACACCTTC